What follows is one TCR beta chain and its context. This entry comes from a study of blood T cell repertoires in COVID-19. The V gene's germline CDR1 is LGHNA and CDR2 YNFKEQ. The CDR3 is 15 residues long. The V segment lost 6 bases and the J segment 1 base; nucleotides outside the gene matches: 5. This table comes from immunoSEQ multiplex PCR, and its TCRdb copy is limited to in-frame clones, with some not included. Altogether 330,000 or so clones are present, more than 85% being singletons, with the ten largest covering just under 3%. Material for sequencing was PBMCs or T cells enriched from blood (not recorded which). The chain combines TRBV4-2 with TRBJ2-2; 7 bases fit TRBD1. This receptor was identified in a woman in her 30s who had recovered from COVID-19. Here the CDR3 DNA reads TGTGCCAGCAGATCCGGGACAGAGAACACCGGGGAGCTGTTTTTT. It codes for CASRSGTENTGELFF.